Below, 31 T cell receptor beta chains from the same sample are listed, as sequenced in a study of human T cells and chemical hapten exposure. TCRdb fed the RACE reads into MiXCR, producing one record per CDR3 protein. The sample includes about 200,000 distinct CDR3 sequences, about 22% of them seen just once. As to time point: patch test 3, about 24 weeks after DPC sensitization. Treatment: therapeutic diphenylcyclopropenone sensitization with weekly scalp DPC. Sequenced here: whole blood, sampled in connection with sensitization to the hapten diphenylcyclopropenone (DPC). The receptor source for this set is a woman between 40 and 50 years old with alopecia areata. Some clones in this sample may be carry-over from other donors' samples.

This clonotype was recorded at least ten times. This rearrangement joins TRBV10-3 to TRBJ2-2; 8 nucleotides align to TRBD1. The J segment lost 5 bases and the V segment lost 6 bases, leaving 11 bases of the junction unmatched. CDR1 is ENHRY, CDR2 SYGVKD, per germline. This CDR3 is built from 16 residues. The CDR3 DNA reads as TGTGCCATCAGCAGCCGACAGGGGAGTAGTACCGGGGAGCTGTTTTTT. Its protein product is CAISSRQGSSTGELFF.

About this clonotype: Sequence at one end of the junction differs from germline and may be a read error. CDR3 amino acids: CASSPQRAGGEGYNF. CDR3 sequence (DNA): TGTGCCAGCAGCCCCCAAAGGGCAGGGGGTGAGGGCTACAACTTC. J is TRBJ1-2 and V is TRBV7-2, with 7 positions matching TRBD1. The CDR3 is 15 amino acids. Germline V CDR1 and CDR2: SGHTA, FQGNSA.

The gene calls are TRBV3-1 and TRBJ2-1, with a weak D call TRBD1 (6 bases). This CDR3 spans 15 amino acids. Germline assignment: CDR1 LGHDT and CDR2 YNNKEL (reference sequence). V was cut by 3 bases and J by 2 bases, with 11 bases left in between. The CDR3 reads CASSQTAGAYNEQFF. For the CDR3, the DNA is TGTGCCAGCAGCCAGACCGCAGGGGCCTACAATGAGCAGTTCTTC.

This clonotype was counted only a few times. This chain uses TRBV20-1 with TRBJ2-1; 10 bases match TRBD1. The length of the CDR3 is 16 residues. The junction had 15 bases not matched to a gene; V was cut back by 5 bases and J by 8 bases. Germline V gene sequence: CDR1 DFQATT, CDR2 SNEGSKA (reference sequence). The CDR3 DNA reads as TGCAGTGCTTCAAACGACAGGGGGCGTCTTCAAGATGAGCAGTTCTTC. It translates to CSASNDRGRLQDEQFF.

This clonotype occurred a few times. This chain connects TRBV9 to TRBJ2-1, with D unclear. The CDR3 is 14 residues long. CDR1 SGDLS and CDR2 YYNGEE come from the germline V gene. The V and J ends lost 0 bases and 8 bases respectively, with 12 bases between them. CDR3 bases: TGTGCCAGCAGCGTAGAAAGTCTAAGGGATGAGCAGTTCTTC. This encodes CASSVESLRDEQFF.

This clonotype has only a few counts. The V call is TRBV10-3, the J call TRBJ1-5; a possible D gene is TRBD1 (6 bases). The CDR3 contains 17 residues. Trimming took off 0 bases at V and 4 bases at J, with 16 bases between the two ends. Germline CDR1 and CDR2: ENHRY and SYGVKD. CDR3 DNA: TGTGCCATCAGTGAGTCGAATACAGGGTTGGCTAATCAGCCCCAGCATTTT. Translation gives CAISESNTGLANQPQHF.

This clonotype was recorded many times. V gene TRBV7-9 combines with J gene TRBJ2-3; a weak D match, TRBD2 (5 bases). Trimming took 8 bases from V and 5 from J, leaving 8 bases between them. The length of the CDR3 is 11 residues. Germline V gene sequence: CDR1 SEHNR, CDR2 FQNEAQ (reference sequence). The CDR3 loop is CASWTGDTQYF. The CDR3 DNA reads as TGTGCCAGCTGGACTGGAGATACGCAGTATTTT.

This clonotype was recorded a few times. The rearrangement uses TRBV20-1 and TRBJ2-1, with D possibly TRBD2 on 6 matching bases. CDR3 length: 15 residues. Looked up from germline, CDR1 is DFQATT and CDR2 is SNEGSKA (reference sequence). V lost 2 bases to trimming and J lost 4 bases, with 15 bases between them. The CDR3 sequence is CSARPPGGTYNEQFF. For the CDR3, the DNA is TGCAGTGCTAGACCCCCTGGCGGGACTTACAATGAGCAGTTCTTC.

This clonotype appeared a few times. V and J are TRBV10-3 and TRBJ2-7; 13 nucleotides match TRBD2. Trimming cost V 3 bases and J 6 bases; bases outside gene matches: 8. The CDR3 consists of 16 residues. CDR1 is ENHRY, CDR2 SYGVKD, per germline. For the CDR3, the DNA is TGTGCCATCAGTGATTCGACACTAGCGGGAGGGGGCGAGCAGTACTTC. This gives the protein CAISDSTLAGGGEQYF.

This chain uses TRBV27 with TRBJ2-3; D ambiguous. V was clipped by 7 bases and J by 0 bases, with 8 bases between them. Germline-derived CDR1 and CDR2 are MNHEY and SMNVEV (reference sequence). This CDR3 is 13 amino acids long. Here the CDR3 reads CASKQSSTDTQYF. The CDR3 bases are TGTGCCAGCAAGCAGTCAAGCACAGATACGCAGTATTTT.

In its sample, this clonotype was seen many times. CDR3 bases: TGCAGTGCTCGACCGCACCGGCTTCGCACAGATACGCAGTATTTT. It codes for CSARPHRLRTDTQYF. The chain carries TRBV20-1 and TRBJ2-3; unclear D gene. This CDR3 comprises 15 residues. The V gene's germline CDR1 is DFQATT and CDR2 SNEGSKA (reference sequence). Trimming pared 5 bases from V and 1 base from J, leaving 16 bases between.

A few counts support this clonotype. The chain couples TRBV29-1 to TRBJ2-3, with no clear D. The CDR3 loop spans 11 amino acids. The germline V gene has CDR1 SQVTM and CDR2 ANQGSEA. Trimming left V 7 bases short and J 6 bases short, with 11 bases between. CDR3 in DNA: TGCAGCGGCTGGCTTGGGGATACGCAGTATTTT. Its translation: CSGWLGDTQYF.

The chain carries TRBV27 and TRBJ2-5; D is unclear. The germline V gene encodes CDR1 MNHEY and CDR2 SMNVEV (reference sequence). The CDR3 loop spans 14 amino acids. Trimming took 7 bases from V and 3 from J, leaving 15 bases between them. CDR3 residues: CASKKRKLEETQYF. As DNA, the CDR3 is TGTGCCAGCAAGAAGCGTAAGCTGGAAGAGACCCAGTACTTC.

At least ten counts were recorded for this clonotype. The V gene is TRBV6-2 or TRBV6-3, the J gene TRBJ1-5; 7 bases are shared with TRBD1. From germline, CDR1 is MNHEY and CDR2 SVGEGT. V lost 10 bases, J lost 2 bases, and 14 bases stayed unmatched. The CDR3 extends over 16 amino acids. The CDR3 DNA follows: TGTGCCACCTTACCCCACGACAGGGTCGGCAATCAGCCCCAGCATTTT. This translates into CATLPHDRVGNQPQHF.

This clonotype was counted a few times. The genes are TRBV29-1 and TRBJ2-5; a possible D gene is TRBD1 (6 bases). The CDR3 sequence is 13 residues long. Trimming removed 6 bases from V and 5 bases from J, with 16 bases in between. Germline CDR1 is SQVTM and CDR2 is ANQGSEA. CDR3 region: CSVHLQGRETQYF. CDR3 sequence (DNA): TGCAGCGTGCACCTACAGGGACGTGAGACCCAGTACTTC.

The chain recombines TRBV5-1 with TRBJ1-1; perhaps TRBD1 as D (6 bases). V was clipped by 2 bases and J by 4 bases, with 12 bases between them. The V gene's germline CDR1 is SGHRS and CDR2 YFSETQ. CDR3 length: 14 amino acids. As DNA, the CDR3 is TGCGCCAGCAGCTTTGGAGCCAGGGGCACTGAAGCTTTCTTT. Its translation is CASSFGARGTEAFF.

This clonotype has at least ten counts. This chain connects TRBV6-4 to TRBJ2-3, with D uncertain. The germline V and J ends were trimmed by 3 bases and 0 bases, with 7 bases remaining between them. Germline V gives CDR1 MRHNA, CDR2 SNTAGT. This CDR3 is 14 amino acids long. CDR3 in amino acids: CASSERPSTDTQYF. CDR3 bases: TGTGCCAGCAGTGAACGTCCCAGCACAGATACGCAGTATTTT.

The rearrangement links TRBV7-9 to TRBJ2-7, with 7 positions matching TRBD2. CDR1 is SEHNR, CDR2 FQNEAQ, per germline (reference sequence). There are 14 residues in the CDR3. V lost 5 bases to trimming and J lost 3 bases; unmatched junction nucleotides: 7. The CDR3 reads CASSIEGGDYEQYF. CDR3 bases: TGTGCCAGCAGCATAGAGGGAGGGGACTACGAGCAGTACTTC.

This clonotype was seen a few times. The chain is built from TRBV12-3 or TRBV12-4 and TRBJ1-5; TRBD1 aligns across 9 bases. V trimming: 5 bases; J trimming: 6 bases; junction bases outside the gene matches: 5. This CDR3 has 14 amino acids. CDR3 nucleotide sequence: TGTGCCAGCAGTCCGGGACAGGGACTTCAGCCCCAGCATTTT. It yields the protein CASSPGQGLQPQHF.

CDR3 in DNA: TGCAGTGTTCGACCGGGACTCGCTACAAACGAGCAGTACTTC. Encoded protein: CSVRPGLATNEQYF. This sequence joins TRBV20-1 and TRBJ2-7; a weak D match, TRBD2 (6 bases). In germline, CDR1 is DFQATT, CDR2 SNEGSKA (reference sequence). This CDR3 is built from 14 residues. The V and J ends lost 7 bases and 5 bases respectively, with 21 bases between them.

The chain uses TRBV28 and TRBJ2-7, with D maybe TRBD1 (5 bases). The V gene's germline CDR1 is MDHEN and CDR2 SYDVKM. The V end was cut by 6 bases, the J end by 4 bases, with 19 bases between. The CDR3 has 15 residues. The CDR3 coding sequence is TGTGCCAGCAGCGCTGACCTAGGGGCCACATACGAGCAGTACTTC. Its translation: CASSADLGATYEQYF.

This clonotype came up a few times. The chain is built from TRBV5-6 and TRBJ2-1, with D tentatively TRBD1 or TRBD2 (5 bases each). Germline V gives CDR1 SGHDT, CDR2 YYEEEE. The CDR3 covers 14 residues. Deletions cut 4 bases from V and 5 bases from J, with 13 bases between. CDR3 nucleotide sequence: TGTGCCAGCAGCGGGGGTCGGGCGCACAATGAGCAGTTCTTC. It encodes CASSGGRAHNEQFF.

This clonotype was counted between two and nine times. The CDR3 nucleotides are TGTGCCAGCAGTTACCACACCGGGGGTTTGAACACTGAAGCTTTCTTT. This translates into CASSYHTGGLNTEAFF. The chain links TRBV6-2 or TRBV6-3 to TRBJ1-1, with TRBD1 as a possible D gene (5 bases). The V end was cut by 2 bases, the J end by 0 bases, with 13 bases between. The CDR3 totals 16 residues. The germline V gene has CDR1 MNHEY and CDR2 SVGEGT.

The chain links TRBV19 to TRBJ2-7; TRBD2 is a possible D gene (6 bases). CDR3 length equals 15 residues. With 8 bases removed from V and 5 bases from J, the gap between germline ends came to 22 bases. The germline CDR1 and CDR2 sequences are LNHDA and SQIVND (reference sequence). In DNA form, the CDR3 reads TGTGCCAGTTTACCCAACAGCGGGTCGGCGGACGAGCAGTACTTC. It codes for CASLPNSGSADEQYF.

There are a few counts of this clonotype. This chain uses TRBV7-2 with TRBJ2-7, with a tentative D call TRBD1 (5 bases). V was trimmed by 4 bases and J by 2 bases, leaving 15 bases between them. The CDR3 is made up of 15 amino acids. CDR1 SGHTA and CDR2 FQGNSA come from the germline V gene. The CDR3 region is CASSSRGAETYEQYF. The CDR3 DNA reads TGTGCCAGCAGCTCTAGGGGCGCGGAAACCTACGAGCAGTACTTC.

This chain joins TRBV10-3 and TRBJ2-7; perhaps TRBD2 as D (7 bases). V gave up 9 bases and J gave up 4 bases, with 13 bases separating them. From germline, CDR1 is ENHRY and CDR2 SYGVKD. This CDR3 is 12 amino acids long. CDR3 nucleotide sequence: TGTGCCATGGGGGGGCAGGGGTACGAGCAGTACTTC. Its translation is CAMGGQGYEQYF.

The chain employs TRBV6-2 or TRBV6-3 and TRBJ1-1, with 7 nucleotides matching TRBD1. This CDR3 is built from 14 residues. The germline V gene encodes CDR1 MNHEY and CDR2 SVGEGT. V was pared by 10 bases and J by 0 bases, with 8 bases of the junction left unmatched. The CDR3 coding sequence is TGTGCCACCCGACAGGGACGGTTGAACACTGAAGCTTTCTTT. Its protein is CATRQGRLNTEAFF.

The V gene is TRBV29-1, the J gene TRBJ2-3; D is unclear. Germline lookup yields CDR1 SQVTM and CDR2 ANQGSEA. This CDR3 contains 12 residues. V gave up 4 bases and J gave up 1 base, with 6 bases separating them. The CDR3 spells CSVVGRTDTQYF. CDR3 DNA sequence: TGCAGCGTTGTAGGCCGCACAGATACGCAGTATTTT.

The chain employs TRBV20-1 and TRBJ2-7; the D gene could be TRBD1 or TRBD2 (5 bases each). The CDR3 consists of 11 residues. The germline CDR1 and CDR2 sequences are DFQATT and SNEGSKA (reference sequence). Trimming pared 7 bases from V and 4 bases from J, leaving 11 bases between. CDR3 sequence (DNA): TGCAGTGGGGGGTCCTATTACGAGCAGTACTTC. Protein product: CSGGSYYEQYF.

A few counts support this clonotype. This sequence joins TRBV29-1 and TRBJ2-1; TRBD2 aligns across 8 bases. This CDR3 has 13 residues. Trimming removed 1 base from V and 9 bases from J; junction bases left unmatched: 5. Germline V gene lookup returns CDR1 SQVTM and CDR2 ANQGSEA. The CDR3 reads CSVEAGGWSEQFF. The DNA of the CDR3 is TGCAGCGTTGAAGCGGGAGGGTGGAGTGAGCAGTTCTTC.

The V gene is TRBV11-1, the J gene TRBJ2-1; D unclear. The V end was cut by 1 base, the J end by 14 bases, with 12 bases between. The germline V gene has CDR1 SGHAT and CDR2 FQDESV (reference sequence). The CDR3 consists of 12 residues. CDR3 DNA: TGTGCCAGCAGCTTAGAAGCCCCCCCCAAGTTCTTC. Its protein product is CASSLEAPPKFF.